This T cell receptor (beta chain) was recorded in a study of human T cells and chemical hapten exposure. Broader study findings: Compared to controls, expanded TCRs made significantly more large clusters of similar CDR3s.

In its sample, this clonotype was seen a few times. As yet, its antigen is unknown. The time point is: patch test 1, 2 weeks after DPC sensitization. Treatment denoted: therapeutic diphenylcyclopropenone sensitization with weekly scalp DPC. From the RACE reads, TCRdb called clonotypes with MiXCR, one entry per CDR3 protein. The repertoire has around 380,000 distinct CDR3 sequences, roughly 4.8% of them found once; the top ten carry approximately 2.1%. CDR3 length: 15 residues. Per the germline V gene, CDR1 is LGHNA and CDR2 is YNFKEQ. V lost 0 bases and J lost 0, with 8 bases in between. Sequenced here: whole blood, sampled in connection with sensitization to the hapten diphenylcyclopropenone (DPC). This chain connects TRBV4-2 to TRBJ1-1; D call uncertain. This TCR derives from a woman between 50 and 59 years old with alopecia areata. Some clones in this sample may be carry-over from other donors' samples. The CDR3 DNA reads TGTGCCAGCAGCCAAGATCTAACGGTGAACACTGAAGCTTTCTTT. It encodes CASSQDLTVNTEAFF.